The 15 T cell receptor beta chains reported below all come from one sample, sequenced in a study of diagnostic markers for celiac disease. For each CDR3 protein, TCRdb gives one entry from its re-call of the reads, without DNA. The sample holds under 9,500 distinct CDR3 sequences. What was sequenced was either unsorted cells or a sorted T cell fraction (not recorded which). Every receptor here comes from a human donor. This table probably holds off-target reads from a library built for another chain.

The chain links TRBV29-1 to TRBJ2-5. The CDR3 covers 12 residues. Germline assignment: CDR1 SQVTM and CDR2 ANQGSEA. The CDR3 reads CSVDEYQETQYF.

The chain employs TRBV20-1 and TRBJ2-5. CDR3 length equals 15 residues. Germline V gives CDR1 DFQATT, CDR2 SNEGSKA (reference sequence). The CDR3 loop reads CSASPPAGLEETQYF.

V is TRBV20-1 and J is TRBJ2-5; the TCRdb call, TRBD1, lacks DNA for checking. The germline V gene has CDR1 DFQATT and CDR2 SNEGSKA (reference sequence). The CDR3 totals 13 residues. The CDR3 sequence is CSAGQGAGETQYF.

The chain uses TRBV13 and TRBJ2-3; lacking DNA, the TRBD2 call made by TCRdb goes unchecked. Germline CDR1 reads PRHDT; CDR2 reads FYEKMQ (reference sequence). This CDR3 region has 16 residues. This CDR3 reads CASSLGGLAATDTQYF.

The chain couples TRBV27 to TRBJ2-7; as DNA is missing, the TRBD1 call by TCRdb cannot be tested. The germline V gene encodes CDR1 MNHEY and CDR2 SMNVEV (reference sequence). This CDR3 contains 15 residues. The CDR3 reads CASSGSRDRTYEQYF.

In terms of frequency, this clonotype is medium-sized. The chain couples TRBV9 to TRBJ2-5. Germline assignment: CDR1 SGDLS and CDR2 YYNGEE. The CDR3 is 12 residues long. The CDR3 loop reads CASSVGGETQYF.

This clonotype is called medium-sized based on its frequency. This chain joins TRBV7-2 and TRBJ2-3; absent DNA, TCRdb's TRBD1 call cannot be checked. CDR1 is SGHTA and CDR2 is FQGNSA in the germline V gene. The CDR3 has 14 residues. CDR3 in amino acids: CASSSQGGPDTQYF.

This chain joins TRBV28 and TRBJ2-5; TCRdb picks TRBD1, but there is no DNA to check that call. This CDR3 has 19 amino acids. CDR1 and CDR2 (germline): MDHEN, SYDVKM. The CDR3 sequence: CASSSFSIGTGGGVRTQYF.

The chain links TRBV5-1 to TRBJ2-7; TCRdb names TRBD1, which stays unverified in the absence of DNA. This CDR3 is built from 14 residues. Germline V CDR1 and CDR2: SGHRS, YFSETQ. CDR3 sequence reads: CASSTNPGSYEQYF.

The V call is TRBV2, the J call TRBJ2-1; the TRBD2 assignment by TCRdb is unverifiable without DNA. This CDR3 has 13 residues. In germline, CDR1 is SNHLY, CDR2 FYNNEI. This CDR3 is CASSGLAGGEQFF.

The genes are TRBV5-1 and TRBJ2-3; there is no DNA to check the TCRdb D call of TRBD2. The CDR3 totals 16 residues. CDR1 is SGHRS and CDR2 is YFSETQ in the germline V gene. The CDR3 spells CASSLGRAPSTDTQYF.

V is TRBV2 and J is TRBJ2-1; TCRdb returns TRBD1, unconfirmable since there is no DNA. The CDR3 consists of 13 residues. Germline CDR1 reads SNHLY; CDR2 reads FYNNEI. CDR3 in amino acids: CASAGTGNNEQFF. The full variable domain, its missing parts supplied by reference TRBV2 and TRBJ2-1, is EPEVTQTPSHQVTQMGQEVILRCVPISNHLYFYWYRQILGQKVEFLVSFYNNEISEKSEIFDDQFSVERPDGSNFTLKIRSTKLEDSAMYFCASAGTGNNEQFFGPGTRLTVL.

By frequency, this clonotype is medium-sized. The gene calls are TRBV4-3 and TRBJ2-2; there is no DNA to check the TCRdb D call of TRBD2. The CDR3 runs 16 residues. The germline CDR1 and CDR2 sequences are LGHNA and YSLEER. This chain's CDR3 is CASSQGRGFYTGELFF.

The CDR3 sequence is CASSSAYEQYF. The rearrangement uses TRBV7-9 and TRBJ2-7. The CDR3 covers 11 residues. Per the germline V gene, CDR1 is SEHNR and CDR2 is FQNEAQ (reference sequence).

In terms of frequency, this clonotype is medium-sized. This chain joins TRBV29-1 and TRBJ2-7. Looked up from germline, CDR1 is SQVTM and CDR2 is ANQGSEA. There are 13 residues in the CDR3. CDR3 region: CSADSDGSDEQYF.